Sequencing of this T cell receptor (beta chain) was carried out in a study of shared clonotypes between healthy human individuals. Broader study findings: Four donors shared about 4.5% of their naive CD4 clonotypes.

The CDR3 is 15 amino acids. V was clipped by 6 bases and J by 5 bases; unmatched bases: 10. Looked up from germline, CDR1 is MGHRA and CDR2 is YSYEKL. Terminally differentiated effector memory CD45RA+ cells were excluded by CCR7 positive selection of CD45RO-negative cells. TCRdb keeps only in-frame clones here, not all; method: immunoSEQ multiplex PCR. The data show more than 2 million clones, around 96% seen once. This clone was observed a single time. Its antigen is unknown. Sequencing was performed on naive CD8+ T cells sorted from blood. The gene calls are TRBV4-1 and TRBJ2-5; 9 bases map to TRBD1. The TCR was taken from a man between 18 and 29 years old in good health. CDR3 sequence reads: CASSRLQGAVETQYF. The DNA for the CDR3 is TGCGCCAGCAGTCGTCTACAGGGGGCTGTGGAGACCCAGTACTTC.